Described below is a single T cell receptor (beta chain) sequence and its context. The antigen is not known. Trimming removed 6 bases from V and 0 bases from J, with 5 bases in between. Germline V gene sequence: CDR1 SNHLY, CDR2 FYNNEI. The CDR3 is 12 amino acids. The sample is drawn from a study of shared clonotypes between healthy human individuals. Every one of the donors was a Caucasian adult that lived in Nashville, Tennessee. The test was conducted at deep level. This table comes from immunoSEQ multiplex PCR, and its TCRdb copy is limited to in-frame clones, with some not included. The sample carries approximately 1.5 million clones, around 98% recorded once. Study observations and caveats: Relative to clonotypes present in all four donors, those not shared had lower generation probabilities.

This TCR derives from a man aged 25-40 years in good health. The sequenced material came from naive CD4+ T cells sorted from blood. Subset indicated: CD45RA+ positively selected. The chain has TRBV2 and TRBJ2-5; D gene uncertain. The CDR3 loop is CASRNDQETQYF. CDR3 nucleotides: TGTGCCAGCAGGAACGACCAAGAGACCCAGTACTTC.